These 8 T cell receptor beta chains came from one sample sequenced in a study of CD8 T cells in ankylosing spondylitis. Study outcomes and limitations: A motif of 7 to 9 highly homologous TCR beta variants was seen as apparently characteristic of ankylosing spondylitis blood.

TCRdb ran MiXCR on the 5' RACE reads and lists one entry per CDR3 protein. The sample consists of hundreds of thousands of distinct CDR3 sequences, over 9.5% of them appearing once. For these receptors, no antigen is known. The sample was blood, either unsorted or a sorted T cell fraction (not recorded which). These receptors all stem from a male donor with ankylosing spondylitis.

The V call is TRBV20-1, the J call TRBJ2-5, with D maybe TRBD1 (5 bases). CDR1 is DFQATT and CDR2 is SNEGSKA in the germline V gene (reference sequence). Trimming pared 4 bases from V and 3 bases from J, leaving 12 bases between. The CDR3 is 13 residues long. The CDR3 nucleotides are TGCAGTGCTACGACAGTGTCGAAAGAGACCCAGTACTTC. Encoded protein: CSATTVSKETQYF.

This clonotype has just a few counts. This chain connects TRBV20-1 to TRBJ2-7; 9 positions match TRBD1. The germline V gene has CDR1 DFQATT and CDR2 SNEGSKA (reference sequence). Losses at the gene ends were 3 bases for V and 2 bases for J; bases not matched to a gene: 5. CDR3 size: 14 residues. The DNA for the CDR3 is TGCAGTGCTAGGAGGGGGGACAGGGCCTACGAGCAGTACTTC. Protein: CSARRGDRAYEQYF.

The rearrangement joins TRBV5-1 to TRBJ2-5, with 8 bases aligning to TRBD1. The CDR3 has 13 residues. V trimming: 8 bases; J trimming: 1 base; junction bases outside the gene matches: 4. Germline V gene sequence: CDR1 SGHRS, CDR2 YFSETQ. In DNA, the CDR3 is TGCGCCAGTCGACAGGGGATCCAAGAGACCCAGTACTTC. Translating gives CASRQGIQETQYF.

The chain employs TRBV11-2 and TRBJ2-5; 7 nucleotides agree with TRBD1. Germline lookup yields CDR1 SGHAT and CDR2 FQNNGV. V gave up 0 bases and J gave up 2 bases; unmatched junction bases: 6. This CDR3 is built from 16 residues. The CDR3 nucleotides are TGTGCCAGCAGCTTAGACCCCCCAGGGGGACAAGAGACCCAGTACTTC. This sequence encodes CASSLDPPGGQETQYF.

This chain links TRBV7-2 with TRBJ1-5; D may be TRBD1 (6 bases). The CDR3 has 14 residues. Germline CDR1 SGHTA, CDR2 FQGNSA. V lost 6 bases and J lost 6, with 15 bases in between. The CDR3 region has the DNA TGTGCCAGCAGGAAACAGGGATTGGGTCAGCCCCAGCATTTT. Residues: CASRKQGLGQPQHF. Looking up the rest from reference TRBV7-2 and TRBJ1-5 gives the full variable domain: GAGVSQSPSNKVTEKGKDVELRCDPISGHTALYWYRQSLGQGLEFLIYFQGNSAPDKSGLPSDRFSAERTGGSVSTLTIQRTQQEDSAVYLCASRKQGLGQPQHFGDGTRLSIL.

This clonotype appeared a few times. The DNA for the CDR3 is TGTGCCAGCAGGGTCACAGCAACCTACGAGCAGTACTTC. Its protein product is CASRVTATYEQYF. The chain is built from TRBV28 and TRBJ2-7; D is unresolved. Germline CDR1 and CDR2: MDHEN and SYDVKM. This CDR3 contains 13 residues. Trimming removed 6 bases at V and 2 bases at J, with 11 bases between.

This clonotype has more than one count but fewer than ten. This chain connects TRBV10-1 to TRBJ2-3; 10 nucleotides line up with TRBD2. The CDR3 has 17 residues. Trimming cost V 4 bases and J 5 bases; bases outside gene matches: 12. Germline V lookup: CDR1 WNHNN, CDR2 SYGVQD (reference sequence). The CDR3 here is CASSGFSGRARGDTQYF. The DNA of the CDR3 is TGCGCCAGCAGTGGGTTCAGCGGGAGGGCCCGAGGAGATACGCAGTATTTT.

The rearrangement joins TRBV7-8 to TRBJ2-1, with D unclear. CDR3 length: 11 residues. V lost 6 bases to trimming and J lost 8 bases, with 8 bases between them. Germline CDR1 SGHVS, CDR2 FQNEAQ. CDR3 region: CASRTGYEQFF. For the CDR3, the DNA is TGTGCCAGCAGAACCGGATATGAGCAGTTCTTC.